These 3 T cell receptor beta chains share one sample of origin, sequenced in a study of T-cell reconstitution after alpha-beta-depleted transplantation in children (dated by TCRdb to about 2016). Receptors were amplified or captured by PCR. Sequencing was performed on an Illumina HiSeq 2500. TCR libraries were prepared with molecular barcoding, using unique molecular identifiers to normalize TCRbeta repertoire quantification. TCRdb reprocessed the public reads (quality trimming at Q25 with fastp, clone calling with MiXCR) and kept in-frame beta chains. Each CDR3 protein gets just one entry, which takes the most common genes and DNA from the rows behind it. In this sample the table shows roughly 670,000 distinct CDR3 sequences, around 13% of which occur a single time. Roughly 0.77% of the sample comes from the top ten. Interpreted using the paper, the treatment or condition label stands for: allogeneic hematopoietic cell transplantation with graft depleted of TCRalphabeta T cells and CD19 B cells.

The sample in question was PBMCs, obtained before TCRalphabeta/CD19-depleted stem cell transplant. The source is a girl under 10 years old with congenital amegakaryocytic thrombocytopenia, due to receive a stem cell transplant.

This chain links TRBV5-1 with TRBJ1-1; tentatively, D is TRBD1 (5 bases). This CDR3 spans 17 amino acids. The germline V gene encodes CDR1 SGHRS and CDR2 YFSETQ. Trimming removed 0 bases from V and 13 bases from J, with 28 bases in between. This chain's CDR3 is CASSLAGRTSPSGNVFF. The CDR3 nucleotides are TGCGCCAGCAGCTTGGCAGGGCGGACATCTCCCTCTGGAAACGTTTTCTTT.

This clonotype has ten or more counts. The chain recombines TRBV5-6 with TRBJ1-5; D is unresolved. The CDR3 extends over 15 amino acids. V gave up 1 base and J gave up 5 bases, with 13 bases separating them. Germline V gene data show CDR1 as SGHDT and CDR2 as YYEEEE. The DNA for the CDR3 is TGTGCCAGCAGCTTGCTCACAGATTATTATCAGCCCCAGCATTTT. Translated, it gives CASSLLTDYYQPQHF.

This clonotype was seen repeatedly, ten times or more. V and J are TRBV12-3 or TRBV12-4 and TRBJ2-3; TRBD2 matches at 11 bases. V lost 6 bases, J lost 2 bases, and 4 bases stayed unmatched. This CDR3 region has 15 residues. In DNA form, the CDR3 reads TGTGCCAGCAGCCGGACTAGCGGGTACACAGATACGCAGTATTTT. Its protein product is CASSRTSGYTDTQYF.